What follows describes a single T cell receptor (beta chain). Each patient was aged 18 to 65 and had newly diagnosed hyperthyroidism of under 2 months' duration. PBMCs stemmed from about 9.5 ml fresh peripheral blood. The data derive from a study of T cells in Graves' hyperthyroidism and ophthalmopathy. Study information: Peripheral blood was collected at initial diagnosis, before any treatment.

V was cut by 5 bases and J by 1 base, with 12 bases left in between. CDR1 is SEHNR, CDR2 FQNEAQ, per germline (reference sequence). The CDR3 extends over 16 amino acids. Amplification of TCR beta CDR3 regions used RNA as the template. HTBI primers drove first-round RT-PCR of the TCR CDR3. TCRdb itself ran the multiplex PCR reads through MiXCR, one entry per CDR3 protein. This sample has hundreds of thousands of distinct CDR3 sequences, with 14% found just once. The clonotype originates from a woman under 30 with Graves' hyperthyroidism. What was sequenced was blood. The J gene is TRBJ2-6, the V gene TRBV7-9; D may correspond to TRBD1 or TRBD2 (6 bases each). CDR3 in DNA: TGTGCCAGCAGCCGGGTAGGGGGGTCTGGGGCCAACGTCCTGACTTTC. Its translation: CASSRVGGSGANVLTF.